This T cell receptor beta chain is from a study of blood T cell repertoires in COVID-19. Looking at the study overall: The analysed material was cDNA or gDNA that came from T cells, B-cell-depleted T cells, or PBMCs.

Here immunoSEQ multiplex PCR was the method, and the copy in TCRdb shows in-frame clones only, minus some. The profile shows about 230,000 clones, 80% to 90% of them singletons. Germline CDR1 MNHNS, CDR2 SASEGT. The length of the CDR3 is 15 residues. With 3 bases clipped from V and 4 bases from J, the junction kept 8 bases outside the gene matches. The clonotype comes from a man aged 80 or over with acute or convalescent COVID-19. Sequencing input: peripheral blood. The chain joins TRBV6-1 to TRBJ1-2; the match to TRBD1 covers 7 bases. CDR3 loop: CASSDVAGGSYGYTF. As DNA, the CDR3 is TGTGCCAGCAGTGATGTGGCAGGGGGTAGCTATGGCTACACCTTC.